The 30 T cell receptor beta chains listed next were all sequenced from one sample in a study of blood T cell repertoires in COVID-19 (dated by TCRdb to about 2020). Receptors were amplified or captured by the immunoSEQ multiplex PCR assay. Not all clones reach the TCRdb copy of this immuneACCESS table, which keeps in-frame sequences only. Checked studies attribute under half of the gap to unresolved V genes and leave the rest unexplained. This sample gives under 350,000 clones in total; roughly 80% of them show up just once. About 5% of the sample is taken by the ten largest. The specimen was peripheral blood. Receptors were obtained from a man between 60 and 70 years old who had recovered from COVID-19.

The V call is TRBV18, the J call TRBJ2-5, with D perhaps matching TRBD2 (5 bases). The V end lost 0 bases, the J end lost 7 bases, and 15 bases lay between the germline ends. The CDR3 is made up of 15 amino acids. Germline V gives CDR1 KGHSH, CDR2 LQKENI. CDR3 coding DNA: TGTGCCAGCTCACCACCTGAGGGAACGATGGTGACCCAGTACTTC. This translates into CASSPPEGTMVTQYF.

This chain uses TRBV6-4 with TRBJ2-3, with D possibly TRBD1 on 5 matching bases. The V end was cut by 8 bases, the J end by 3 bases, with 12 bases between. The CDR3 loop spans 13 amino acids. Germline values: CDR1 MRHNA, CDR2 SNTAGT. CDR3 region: CASRKGLTDTQYF. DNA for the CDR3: TGTGCCAGCCGAAAGGGGTTAACAGATACGCAGTATTTT.

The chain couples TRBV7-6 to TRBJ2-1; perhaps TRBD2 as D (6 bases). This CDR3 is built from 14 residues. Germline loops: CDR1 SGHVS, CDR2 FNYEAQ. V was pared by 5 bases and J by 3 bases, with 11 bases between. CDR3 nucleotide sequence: TGTGCCAGCAGCGCGGCGGGAAACTACAATGAGCAGTTCTTC. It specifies CASSAAGNYNEQFF.

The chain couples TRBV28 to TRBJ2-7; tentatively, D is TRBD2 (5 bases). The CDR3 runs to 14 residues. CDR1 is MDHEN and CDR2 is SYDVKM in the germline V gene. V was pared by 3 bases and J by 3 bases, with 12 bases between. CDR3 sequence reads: CASSLVSSLYEQYF. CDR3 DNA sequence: TGTGCCAGCAGTTTGGTGTCTAGCCTCTACGAGCAGTACTTC.

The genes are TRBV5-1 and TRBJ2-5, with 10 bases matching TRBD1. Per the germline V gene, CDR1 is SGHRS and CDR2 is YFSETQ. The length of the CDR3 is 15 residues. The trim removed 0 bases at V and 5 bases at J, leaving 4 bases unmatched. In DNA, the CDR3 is TGCGCCAGCAGCTTGGAGACAGGGGGCTGGGAGACCCAGTACTTC. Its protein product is CASSLETGGWETQYF.

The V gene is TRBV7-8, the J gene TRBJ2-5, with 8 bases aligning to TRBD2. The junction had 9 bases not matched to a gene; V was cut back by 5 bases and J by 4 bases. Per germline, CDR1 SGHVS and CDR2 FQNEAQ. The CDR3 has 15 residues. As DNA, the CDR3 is TGTGCCAGCAGCCCCCGGGGTAGCGGGACAGAGACCCAGTACTTC. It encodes CASSPRGSGTETQYF.

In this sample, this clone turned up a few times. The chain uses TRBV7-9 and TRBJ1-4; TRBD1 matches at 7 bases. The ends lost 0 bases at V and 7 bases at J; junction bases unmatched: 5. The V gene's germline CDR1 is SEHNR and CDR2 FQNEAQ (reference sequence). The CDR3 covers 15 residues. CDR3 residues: CASSLAGQIREKLFF. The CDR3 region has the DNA TGTGCCAGCAGCTTAGCGGGACAGATTCGTGAAAAACTGTTTTTT.

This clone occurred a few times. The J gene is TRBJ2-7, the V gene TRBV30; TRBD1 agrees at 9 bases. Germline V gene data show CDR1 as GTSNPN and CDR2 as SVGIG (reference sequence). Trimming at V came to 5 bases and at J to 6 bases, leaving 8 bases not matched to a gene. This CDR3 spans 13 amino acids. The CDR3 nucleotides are TGTGCCTGGGCCGGGACAGGGTTCCGCGAGCAGTACTTC. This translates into CAWAGTGFREQYF.

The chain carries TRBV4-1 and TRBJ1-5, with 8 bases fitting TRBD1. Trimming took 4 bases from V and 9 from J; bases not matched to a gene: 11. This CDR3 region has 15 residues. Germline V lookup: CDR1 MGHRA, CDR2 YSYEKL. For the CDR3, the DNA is TGCGCCAGCAGCCCAGGGACAGGACCGAGCTGGCCCCAGCATTTT. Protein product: CASSPGTGPSWPQHF.

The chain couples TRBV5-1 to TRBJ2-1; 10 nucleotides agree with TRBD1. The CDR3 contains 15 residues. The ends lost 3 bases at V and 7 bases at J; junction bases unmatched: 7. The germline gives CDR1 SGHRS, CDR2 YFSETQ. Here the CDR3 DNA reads TGCGCCAGCAGCTCCGCGACAGGGGGCTTTAATGAGCAGTTCTTC. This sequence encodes CASSSATGGFNEQFF.

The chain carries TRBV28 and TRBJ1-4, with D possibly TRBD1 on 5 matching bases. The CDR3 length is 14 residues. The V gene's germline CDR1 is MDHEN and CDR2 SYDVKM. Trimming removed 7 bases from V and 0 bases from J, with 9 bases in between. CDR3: CASTTTATNEKLFF. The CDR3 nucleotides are TGTGCCAGCACCACGACAGCAACTAATGAAAAACTGTTTTTT.

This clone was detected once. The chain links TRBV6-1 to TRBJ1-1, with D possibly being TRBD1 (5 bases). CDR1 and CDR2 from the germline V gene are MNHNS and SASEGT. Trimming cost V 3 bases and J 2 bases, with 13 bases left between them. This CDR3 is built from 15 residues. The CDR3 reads CASSDQGEANTEAFF. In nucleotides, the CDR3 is TGTGCCAGCAGTGACCAGGGTGAGGCAAACACTGAAGCTTTCTTT.

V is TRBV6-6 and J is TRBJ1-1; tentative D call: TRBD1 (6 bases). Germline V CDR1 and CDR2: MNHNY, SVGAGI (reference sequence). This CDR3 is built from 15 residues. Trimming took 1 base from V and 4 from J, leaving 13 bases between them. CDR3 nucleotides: TGTGCCAGCAGTTACTTTTACAGGGAGCCCACTGAAGCTTTCTTT. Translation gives CASSYFYREPTEAFF.

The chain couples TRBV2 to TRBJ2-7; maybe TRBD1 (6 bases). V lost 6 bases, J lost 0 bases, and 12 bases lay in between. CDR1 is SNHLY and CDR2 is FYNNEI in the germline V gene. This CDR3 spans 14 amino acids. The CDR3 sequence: CASRQQGSSYEQYF. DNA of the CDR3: TGTGCCAGCAGACAACAGGGAAGCTCCTACGAGCAGTACTTC.

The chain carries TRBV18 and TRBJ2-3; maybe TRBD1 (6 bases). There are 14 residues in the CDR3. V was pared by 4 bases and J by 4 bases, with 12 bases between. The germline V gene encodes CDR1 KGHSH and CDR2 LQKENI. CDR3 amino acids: CASSLQGEADTQYF. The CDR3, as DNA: TGTGCCAGCTCACTACAGGGAGAGGCAGATACGCAGTATTTT.

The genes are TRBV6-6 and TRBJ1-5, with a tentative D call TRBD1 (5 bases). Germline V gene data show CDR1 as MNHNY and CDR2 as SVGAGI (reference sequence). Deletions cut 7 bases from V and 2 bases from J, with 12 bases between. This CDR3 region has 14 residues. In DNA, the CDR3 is TGTGCCAGCACCCAGGGCAGGGGCAATCAGCCCCAGCATTTT. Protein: CASTQGRGNQPQHF.

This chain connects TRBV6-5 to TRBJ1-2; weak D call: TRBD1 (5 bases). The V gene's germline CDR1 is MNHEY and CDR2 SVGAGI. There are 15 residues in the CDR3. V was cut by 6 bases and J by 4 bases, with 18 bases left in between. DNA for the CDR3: TGTGCCAGCAGGCCATGGGGAGGGGAACGCTATGGCTACACCTTC. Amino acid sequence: CASRPWGGERYGYTF.

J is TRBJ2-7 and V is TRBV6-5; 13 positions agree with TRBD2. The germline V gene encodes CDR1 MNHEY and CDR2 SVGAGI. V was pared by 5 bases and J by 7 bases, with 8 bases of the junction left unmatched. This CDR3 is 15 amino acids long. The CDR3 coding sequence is TGTGCCAGCAGTCGGACTAGCGGGAGTCTGCGGGAGCAGTACTTC. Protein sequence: CASSRTSGSLREQYF.

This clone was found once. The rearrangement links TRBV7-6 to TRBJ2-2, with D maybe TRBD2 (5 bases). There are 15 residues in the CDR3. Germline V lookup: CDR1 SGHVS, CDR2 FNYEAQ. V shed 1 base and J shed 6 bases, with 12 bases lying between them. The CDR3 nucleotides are TGTGCCAGCAGCTTAGGCCCACCAGCGGCCGGGGAGCTGTTTTTT. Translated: CASSLGPPAAGELFF. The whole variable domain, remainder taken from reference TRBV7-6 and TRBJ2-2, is GAGVSQSPRYKVTKRGQDVALRCDPISGHVSLYWYRQALGQGPEFLTYFNYEAQQDKSGLPNDRFSAERPEGSISTLTIQRTEQRDSAMYRCASSLGPPAAGELFFGEGSRLTVL.

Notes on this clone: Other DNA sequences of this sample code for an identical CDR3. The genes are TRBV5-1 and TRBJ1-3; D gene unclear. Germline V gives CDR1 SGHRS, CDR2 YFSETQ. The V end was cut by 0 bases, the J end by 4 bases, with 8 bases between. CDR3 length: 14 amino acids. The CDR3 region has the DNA TGCGCCAGCAGCTTGGCCGGGTACGGAAACACCATATATTTT. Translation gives CASSLAGYGNTIYF. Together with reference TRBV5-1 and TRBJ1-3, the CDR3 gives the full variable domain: KAGVTQTPRYLIKTRGQQVTLSCSPISGHRSVSWYQQTPGQGLQFLFEYFSETQRNKGNFPGRFSGRQFSNSRSEMNVSTLELGDSALYLCASSLAGYGNTIYFGEGSWLTVV.

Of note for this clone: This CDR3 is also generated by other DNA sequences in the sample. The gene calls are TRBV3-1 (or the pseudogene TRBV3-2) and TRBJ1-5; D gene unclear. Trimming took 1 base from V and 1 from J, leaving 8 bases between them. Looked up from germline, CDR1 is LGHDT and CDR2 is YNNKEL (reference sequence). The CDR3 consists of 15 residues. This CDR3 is CASSQGRGSNQPQHF. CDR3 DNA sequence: TGTGCCAGCAGCCAAGGTCGCGGCAGCAATCAGCCCCAGCATTTT.

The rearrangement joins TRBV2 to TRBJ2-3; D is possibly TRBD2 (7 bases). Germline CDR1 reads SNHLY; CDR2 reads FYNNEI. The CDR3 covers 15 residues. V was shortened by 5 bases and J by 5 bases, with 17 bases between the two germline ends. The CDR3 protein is CASSFASGTRDTQYF. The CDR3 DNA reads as TGTGCCAGCAGTTTCGCGAGCGGGACAAGAGATACGCAGTATTTT. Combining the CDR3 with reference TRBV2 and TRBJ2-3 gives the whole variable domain EPEVTQTPSHQVTQMGQEVILRCVPISNHLYFYWYRQILGQKVEFLVSFYNNEISEKSEIFDDQFSVERPDGSNFTLKIRSTKLEDSAMYFCASSFASGTRDTQYFGPGTRLTVL.

CDR3 coding DNA: TGTGCCAGCAGCCCTTGGACTAGCGGAGAGCAGTTCTTC. It translates to CASSPWTSGEQFF. The rearrangement joins TRBV7-3 to TRBJ2-1, with TRBD2 matching over 10 bases. CDR1 and CDR2 (germline): SGHTA, FQGTGA. CDR3 length: 13 residues. Germline trimming cut 5 bases from V and 10 bases from J; bases unmatched to any gene: 5.

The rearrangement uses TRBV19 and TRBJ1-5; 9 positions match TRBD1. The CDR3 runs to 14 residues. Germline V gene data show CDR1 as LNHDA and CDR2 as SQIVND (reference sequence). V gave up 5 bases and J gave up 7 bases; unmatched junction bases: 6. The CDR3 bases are TGTGCCAGTAGTGCGAGACAGGGGGGGCAGCCCCAGCATTTT. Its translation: CASSARQGGQPQHF.

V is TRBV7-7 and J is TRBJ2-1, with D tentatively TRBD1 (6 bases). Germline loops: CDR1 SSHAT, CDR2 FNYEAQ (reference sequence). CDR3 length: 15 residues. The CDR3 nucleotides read TGTGCTAGCGCCGTGGCAGGGGCCTCCTACAATGAGCAGTTCTTC. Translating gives CASAVAGASYNEQFF.

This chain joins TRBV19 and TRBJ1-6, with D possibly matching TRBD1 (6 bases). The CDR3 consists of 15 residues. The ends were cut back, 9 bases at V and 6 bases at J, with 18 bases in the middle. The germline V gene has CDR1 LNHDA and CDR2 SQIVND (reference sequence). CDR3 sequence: CASQTGHEINSPLHF. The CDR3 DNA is TGTGCCAGCCAGACAGGTCACGAAATTAATTCACCCCTCCACTTT.

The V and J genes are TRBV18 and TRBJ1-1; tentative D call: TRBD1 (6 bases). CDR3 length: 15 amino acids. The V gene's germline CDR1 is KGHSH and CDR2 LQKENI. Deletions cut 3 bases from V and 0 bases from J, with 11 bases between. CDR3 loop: CASSPGRDMNTEAFF. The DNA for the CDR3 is TGTGCCAGCTCACCGGGCAGGGACATGAACACTGAAGCTTTCTTT.

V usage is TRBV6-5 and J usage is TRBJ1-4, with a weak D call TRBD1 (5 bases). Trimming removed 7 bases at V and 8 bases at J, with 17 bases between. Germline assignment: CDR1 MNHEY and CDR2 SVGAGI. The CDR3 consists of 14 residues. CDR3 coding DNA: TGTGCCAGCACTTCGACAGAGGAACGCGAAAAACTGTTTTTT. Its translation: CASTSTEEREKLFF.

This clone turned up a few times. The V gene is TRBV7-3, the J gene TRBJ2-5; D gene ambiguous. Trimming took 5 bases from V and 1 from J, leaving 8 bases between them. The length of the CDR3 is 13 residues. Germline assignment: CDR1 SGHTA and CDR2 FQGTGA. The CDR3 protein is CASSLEPQETQYF. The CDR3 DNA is TGTGCCAGCAGCCTAGAACCCCAAGAGACCCAGTACTTC. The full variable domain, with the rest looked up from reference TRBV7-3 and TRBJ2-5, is GAGVSQTPSNKVTEKGKYVELRCDPISGHTALYWYRQSLGQGPEFLIYFQGTGAADDSGLPNDRFFAVRPEGSVSTLKIQRTERGDSAVYLCASSLEPQETQYFGPGTRLLVL.

The CDR3 DNA follows: TGTGCCAGCAGACAGGGCCCGCTTCAAGCTTTCTTT. This codes for CASRQGPLQAFF. This chain joins TRBV12-3 or TRBV12-4 and TRBJ1-1; D perhaps matches TRBD1 (6 bases). The CDR3 runs 12 residues. The V gene lost 6 bases and the J gene lost 9 bases, with 14 bases spanning the gap.